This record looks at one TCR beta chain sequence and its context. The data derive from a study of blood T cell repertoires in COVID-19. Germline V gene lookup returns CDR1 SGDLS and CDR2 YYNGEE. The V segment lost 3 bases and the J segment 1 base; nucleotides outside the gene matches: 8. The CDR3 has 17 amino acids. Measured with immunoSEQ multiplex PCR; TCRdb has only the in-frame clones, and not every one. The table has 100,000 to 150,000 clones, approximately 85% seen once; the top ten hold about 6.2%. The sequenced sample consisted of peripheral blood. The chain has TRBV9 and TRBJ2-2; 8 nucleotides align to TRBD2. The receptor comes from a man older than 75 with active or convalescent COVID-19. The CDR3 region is CASSAPWREVNTGELFF. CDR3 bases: TGTGCCAGCAGCGCCCCATGGCGGGAGGTGAACACCGGGGAGCTGTTTTTT.